The table lists the clone carrying this T cell receptor beta chain with a few counts. Its antigen is not known. These data come from a study of metastatic and nonmetastatic thyroid tumors. Study information: The authors compared repertoires across blood and tumor or nodule tissue from malignant and benign thyroid patients. Study-wide findings and caveats: Across blood and tumor, TCR beta diversity in malignant thyroid tumors was reportedly significantly higher than in benign nodules.

The CDR3 has 13 amino acids. Germline trimming cut 8 bases from V and 4 bases from J; bases unmatched to any gene: 7. Germline values: CDR1 MNHNS, CDR2 SASEGT. In the original workflow: Between-group CDR3 differences, defined by clinicopathological status, yielded a distant-metastasis classifier for papillary thyroid cancer. TCRdb reanalyzed the PCR reads with MiXCR. The V and J calls, along with clone size, are taken from TCRdb and not from the paper's own processing. The sample contains 20,000 or so clones, around two fifths of which appear only once. Prior to thyroid surgery, none of the patients had received any treatment.

The sequenced material came from tumor tissue. This chain connects TRBV6-1 to TRBJ1-1, with 7 positions matching TRBD1. The source is a female donor with papillary thyroid cancer or a benign thyroid nodule (not recorded which). Some clones in this sample may be carry-over from other donors' samples. The CDR3 nucleotides are TGTGCCAGCCAGACAGGGATGTTCACTGAAGCTTTCTTT. It specifies CASQTGMFTEAFF.